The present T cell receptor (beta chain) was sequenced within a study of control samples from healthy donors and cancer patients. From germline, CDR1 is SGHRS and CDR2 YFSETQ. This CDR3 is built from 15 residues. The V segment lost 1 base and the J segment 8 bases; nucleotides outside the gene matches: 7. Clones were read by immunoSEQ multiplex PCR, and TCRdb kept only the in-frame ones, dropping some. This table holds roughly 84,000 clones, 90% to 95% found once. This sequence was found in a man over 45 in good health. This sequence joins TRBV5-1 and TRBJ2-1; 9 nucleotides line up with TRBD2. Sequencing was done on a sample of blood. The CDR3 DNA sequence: TGCGCCAGCAGCTTGACCGGCGGGGGGGCCTATGAGCAGTTCTTC. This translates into CASSLTGGGAYEQFF.